This TCR beta chain came from a study of CD8 T cells in Susac syndrome. Study in general: Sequenced Susac syndrome patients included more than five with clinically active disease and about eight in remission.

Recently defined diagnostic criteria classed the Susac syndrome patients as definite or probable. RNA was extracted with the RNeasy kit, and a quantity of about 0.45 to 1 ug was reverse transcribed using random hexamers. Amplification of TCR beta CDR3 across 54 Vbeta and 13 Jbeta was performed with immunoSEQ multiplex PCR. MiXCR was run by TCRdb on the immunoSEQ multiplex PCR reads, yielding one entry per CDR3 protein. The sample yields 100,000 to 150,000 distinct CDR3 sequences, roughly 95% seen once. Regarding this clonotype: Its target is not known.

Points from the study as a whole: That the number of individuals in its TCR sequencing and HLA analysis was relatively small was acknowledged by the study.

The material sequenced was CD4+ T cells from PBMCs. The receptor was isolated from a human donor with Susac syndrome.

In DNA form, the CDR3 reads TGTGCCTGGAGCCCAGGGAGGGCTGAAGCTTTCTTT. It encodes CAWSPGRAEAFF. The chain employs TRBV30 and TRBJ1-1, with a possible D match to TRBD1 (5 bases). Deletions cut 3 bases from V and 6 bases from J, with 11 bases between. This CDR3 is built from 12 residues. Germline V lookup: CDR1 GTSNPN, CDR2 SVGIG (reference sequence).